The clone carrying this T cell receptor beta chain was counted once. TCRdb's table, derived via immunoSEQ multiplex PCR, lists solely in-frame clones and lacks some. Of roughly 1,600,000 clones listed, about 98.5% were seen once; the top ten hold roughly 0.35%. Trimming shortened V by 4 bases and J by 7 bases, and 5 bases separated the two germline ends. This CDR3 comprises 10 residues. Germline V lookup: CDR1 MDHEN, CDR2 SYDVKM. The record originates from a study of shared clonotypes between healthy human individuals. This receptor was obtained from a man under 40 in good health. The sample taken for sequencing was naive CD4+ T cells sorted from blood. The subset here: CD45RA+ positively selected. The chain combines TRBV28 with TRBJ2-7; D is uncertain. The CDR3 loop is CASSYREQYF. The CDR3 DNA is TGTGCCAGCAGTTACCGGGAGCAGTACTTC.